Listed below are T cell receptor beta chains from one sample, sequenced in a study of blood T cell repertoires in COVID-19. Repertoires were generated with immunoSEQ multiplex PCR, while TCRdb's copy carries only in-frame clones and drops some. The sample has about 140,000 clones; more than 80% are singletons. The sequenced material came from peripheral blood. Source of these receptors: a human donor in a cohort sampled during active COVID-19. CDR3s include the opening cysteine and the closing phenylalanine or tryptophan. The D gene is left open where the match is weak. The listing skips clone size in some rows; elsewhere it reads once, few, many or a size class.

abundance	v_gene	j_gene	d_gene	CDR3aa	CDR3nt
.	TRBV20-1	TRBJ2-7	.	CSARGQKRQYF	TGCAGTGCTAGAGGACAAAAAAGGCAGTACTTC
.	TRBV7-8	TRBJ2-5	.	CASASRAQETQYF	TGTGCCAGCGCCTCGCGGGCGCAAGAGACCCAGTACTTC
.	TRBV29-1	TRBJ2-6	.	CSVGGLSGANVLTF	TGCAGCGTGGGGGGACTCTCTGGGGCCAACGTCCTGACTTTC
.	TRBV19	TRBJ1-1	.	CASIPIGPLGGATEAFF	TGTGCCAGTATCCCAATCGGGCCCCTCGGGGGGGCCACTGAAGCTTTCTTT
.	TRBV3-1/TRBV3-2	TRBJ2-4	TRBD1	CASSPTGEPAKNIQYF	TGTGCCAGCAGCCCCACAGGGGAACCGGCCAAAAACATTCAGTACTTC
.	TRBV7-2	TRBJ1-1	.	CASSLVGQSIAFF	TGTGCCAGCAGCTTAGTGGGACAATCGATAGCTTTCTTT
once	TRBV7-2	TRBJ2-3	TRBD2	CASSSQRGGSDTQYF	TGTGCCAGCAGCTCGCAGCGGGGGGGCTCAGATACGCAGTATTTT
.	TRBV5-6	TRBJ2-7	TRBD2	CASISTSGRIGYEQYF	TGTGCCAGCATCTCCACTAGCGGGCGGATCGGCTACGAGCAGTACTTC
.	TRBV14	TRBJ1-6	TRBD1	CASSQGQGFNSPLHF	TGTGCCAGCAGCCAGGGACAGGGGTTCAATTCACCCCTCCACTTT
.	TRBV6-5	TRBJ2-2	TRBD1	CASRDRGLRTGELFF	TGTGCCAGCAGGGACAGGGGGCTAAGGACCGGGGAGCTGTTTTTT
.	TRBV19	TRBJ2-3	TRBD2	CASSSGTSGGPTQYF	TGTGCCAGTAGTAGTGGGACTAGCGGGGGCCCTACGCAGTATTTT
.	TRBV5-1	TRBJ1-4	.	CASKRQTTNEKLFF	TGCGCCAGTAAACGACAGACAACTAATGAAAAACTGTTTTTT
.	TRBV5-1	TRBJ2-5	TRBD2	CASSLVLGGARETQYF	TGCGCCAGCAGCTTGGTGCTCGGGGGGGCTAGGGAGACCCAGTACTTC
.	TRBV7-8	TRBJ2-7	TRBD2	CASSLDSTSGRSYEQYF	TGTGCCAGCAGCTTAGACTCGACTAGCGGGCGTTCATACGAGCAGTACTTC
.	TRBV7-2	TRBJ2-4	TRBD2	CASSLASASGGLGAKNIQYF	TGTGCCAGCAGCTTAGCCTCCGCTAGCGGGGGCTTGGGAGCCAAAAACATTCAGTACTTC
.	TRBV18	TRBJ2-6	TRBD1	CASSPATRQGSGANVLTF	TGTGCCAGCTCACCGGCTACTAGACAGGGATCTGGGGCCAACGTCCTGACTTTC
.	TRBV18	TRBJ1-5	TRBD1	CASSQGDRNQPQHF	TGTGCCAGCTCACAAGGGGACAGAAATCAGCCCCAGCATTTT
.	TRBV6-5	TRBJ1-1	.	CASNKEGGATEAFF	TGTGCCAGCAATAAAGAGGGAGGGGCAACTGAAGCTTTCTTT
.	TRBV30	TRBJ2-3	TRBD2	CAWSTGGGNTQYF	TGTGCCTGGAGTACGGGAGGGGGTAATACGCAGTATTTT
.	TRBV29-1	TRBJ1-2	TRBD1	CSAAEDRVRYGYTF	TGCAGCGCTGCCGAGGACAGGGTACGCTATGGCTACACCTTC
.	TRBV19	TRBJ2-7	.	CASTAGTPAEQYF	TGTGCCAGTACCGCGGGGACGCCGGCCGAGCAGTACTTC
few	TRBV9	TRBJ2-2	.	CASSVRGTGELFF	TGTGCCAGCAGCGTCCGCGGCACCGGGGAGCTGTTTTTT
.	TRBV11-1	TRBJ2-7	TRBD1	CASSSPTGGKDEQYF	TGTGCCAGCAGCTCCCCGACAGGGGGCAAAGACGAGCAGTACTTC
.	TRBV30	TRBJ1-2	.	CAWSILGLYGYTF	TGTGCCTGGAGTATACTTGGACTGTATGGCTACACCTTC
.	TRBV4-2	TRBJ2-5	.	CASSQDFSETQYF	TGTGCCAGCAGCCAAGATTTTTCGGAGACCCAGTACTTC
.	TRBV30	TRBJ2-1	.	CAWSTQRAYNEQFF	TGTGCCTGGAGTACCCAGAGGGCCTACAATGAGCAGTTCTTC
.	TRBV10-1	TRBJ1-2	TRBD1	CASSPGTGTLPYGYTF	TGCGCCAGCAGTCCCGGGACAGGGACGCTACCCTATGGCTACACCTTC
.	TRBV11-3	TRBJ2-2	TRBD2	CASSLSGETTGELFF	TGTGCCAGCAGCCTTAGCGGGGAGACCACCGGGGAGCTGTTTTTT
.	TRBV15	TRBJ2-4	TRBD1	CATQDRAIAKNIQYF	TGTGCCACCCAGGACAGGGCAATAGCCAAAAACATTCAGTACTTC
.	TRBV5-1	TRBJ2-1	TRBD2	CASSSTSGGYNEQFF	TGCGCCAGCAGCTCGACTAGCGGGGGGTACAATGAGCAGTTCTTC
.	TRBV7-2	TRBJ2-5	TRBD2	CASSQRTSGRETQYF	TGTGCCAGCAGCCAGCGGACTAGCGGGAGGGAGACCCAGTACTTC
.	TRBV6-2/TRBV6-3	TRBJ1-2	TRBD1	CASSYRQGHGYTF	TGTGCCAGCAGTTATCGACAGGGGCATGGCTACACCTTC
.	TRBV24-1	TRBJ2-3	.	CATDRGSTDTQYF	TGTGCCACCGACCGGGGTTCCACAGATACGCAGTATTTT
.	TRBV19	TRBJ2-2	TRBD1	CASSSHRGRTNTGELFF	TGTGCCAGTAGTAGTCACAGGGGACGGACGAACACCGGGGAGCTGTTTTTT
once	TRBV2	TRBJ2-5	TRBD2	CASSEARGVRETQYF	TGTGCCAGCAGTGAAGCGCGGGGGGTGAGGGAGACCCAGTACTTC
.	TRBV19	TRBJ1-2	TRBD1	CASRTSLEAWGDRANYGYTF	TGTGCCAGTAGGACCTCGCTTGAGGCCTGGGGGGACAGGGCTAACTATGGCTACACCTTC
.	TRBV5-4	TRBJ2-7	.	CASSPSGSLGDEQYF	TGTGCCAGCAGCCCCTCCGGGTCACTAGGCGACGAGCAGTACTTC
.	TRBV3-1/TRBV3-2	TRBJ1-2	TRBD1	CASSQKRLGQTNYGYTF	TGTGCCAGCAGCCAAAAGAGATTGGGACAGACTAACTATGGCTACACCTTC
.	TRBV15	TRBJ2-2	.	CATSRSGGTGELFF	TGTGCCACCAGCCGCTCCGGGGGCACCGGGGAGCTGTTTTTT
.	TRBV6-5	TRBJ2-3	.	CASSYSDRSTDTQYF	TGTGCCAGCAGTTATAGCGACCGGAGCACAGATACGCAGTATTTT
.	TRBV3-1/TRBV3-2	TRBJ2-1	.	CASSQDPTSNEQFF	TGTGCCAGCAGCCAAGATCCCACCAGTAATGAGCAGTTCTTC
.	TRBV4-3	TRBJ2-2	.	CASSQEGTANTGELFF	TGCGCCAGCAGCCAAGAGGGCACGGCGAACACCGGGGAGCTGTTTTTT